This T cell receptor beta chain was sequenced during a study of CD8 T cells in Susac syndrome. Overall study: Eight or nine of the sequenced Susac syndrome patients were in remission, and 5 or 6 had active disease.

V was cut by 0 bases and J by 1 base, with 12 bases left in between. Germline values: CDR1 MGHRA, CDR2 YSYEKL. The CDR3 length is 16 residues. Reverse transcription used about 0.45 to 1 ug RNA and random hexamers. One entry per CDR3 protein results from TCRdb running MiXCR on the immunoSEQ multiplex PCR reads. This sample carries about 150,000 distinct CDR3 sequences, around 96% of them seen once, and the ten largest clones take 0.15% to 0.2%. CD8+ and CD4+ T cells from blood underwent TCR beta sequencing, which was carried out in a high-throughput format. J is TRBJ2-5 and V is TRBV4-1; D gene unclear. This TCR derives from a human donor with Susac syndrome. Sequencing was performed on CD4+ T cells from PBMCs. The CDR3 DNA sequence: TGCGCCAGCAGCCAAGATAGGGCCGGGTTCCAAGAGACCCAGTACTTC. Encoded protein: CASSQDRAGFQETQYF.